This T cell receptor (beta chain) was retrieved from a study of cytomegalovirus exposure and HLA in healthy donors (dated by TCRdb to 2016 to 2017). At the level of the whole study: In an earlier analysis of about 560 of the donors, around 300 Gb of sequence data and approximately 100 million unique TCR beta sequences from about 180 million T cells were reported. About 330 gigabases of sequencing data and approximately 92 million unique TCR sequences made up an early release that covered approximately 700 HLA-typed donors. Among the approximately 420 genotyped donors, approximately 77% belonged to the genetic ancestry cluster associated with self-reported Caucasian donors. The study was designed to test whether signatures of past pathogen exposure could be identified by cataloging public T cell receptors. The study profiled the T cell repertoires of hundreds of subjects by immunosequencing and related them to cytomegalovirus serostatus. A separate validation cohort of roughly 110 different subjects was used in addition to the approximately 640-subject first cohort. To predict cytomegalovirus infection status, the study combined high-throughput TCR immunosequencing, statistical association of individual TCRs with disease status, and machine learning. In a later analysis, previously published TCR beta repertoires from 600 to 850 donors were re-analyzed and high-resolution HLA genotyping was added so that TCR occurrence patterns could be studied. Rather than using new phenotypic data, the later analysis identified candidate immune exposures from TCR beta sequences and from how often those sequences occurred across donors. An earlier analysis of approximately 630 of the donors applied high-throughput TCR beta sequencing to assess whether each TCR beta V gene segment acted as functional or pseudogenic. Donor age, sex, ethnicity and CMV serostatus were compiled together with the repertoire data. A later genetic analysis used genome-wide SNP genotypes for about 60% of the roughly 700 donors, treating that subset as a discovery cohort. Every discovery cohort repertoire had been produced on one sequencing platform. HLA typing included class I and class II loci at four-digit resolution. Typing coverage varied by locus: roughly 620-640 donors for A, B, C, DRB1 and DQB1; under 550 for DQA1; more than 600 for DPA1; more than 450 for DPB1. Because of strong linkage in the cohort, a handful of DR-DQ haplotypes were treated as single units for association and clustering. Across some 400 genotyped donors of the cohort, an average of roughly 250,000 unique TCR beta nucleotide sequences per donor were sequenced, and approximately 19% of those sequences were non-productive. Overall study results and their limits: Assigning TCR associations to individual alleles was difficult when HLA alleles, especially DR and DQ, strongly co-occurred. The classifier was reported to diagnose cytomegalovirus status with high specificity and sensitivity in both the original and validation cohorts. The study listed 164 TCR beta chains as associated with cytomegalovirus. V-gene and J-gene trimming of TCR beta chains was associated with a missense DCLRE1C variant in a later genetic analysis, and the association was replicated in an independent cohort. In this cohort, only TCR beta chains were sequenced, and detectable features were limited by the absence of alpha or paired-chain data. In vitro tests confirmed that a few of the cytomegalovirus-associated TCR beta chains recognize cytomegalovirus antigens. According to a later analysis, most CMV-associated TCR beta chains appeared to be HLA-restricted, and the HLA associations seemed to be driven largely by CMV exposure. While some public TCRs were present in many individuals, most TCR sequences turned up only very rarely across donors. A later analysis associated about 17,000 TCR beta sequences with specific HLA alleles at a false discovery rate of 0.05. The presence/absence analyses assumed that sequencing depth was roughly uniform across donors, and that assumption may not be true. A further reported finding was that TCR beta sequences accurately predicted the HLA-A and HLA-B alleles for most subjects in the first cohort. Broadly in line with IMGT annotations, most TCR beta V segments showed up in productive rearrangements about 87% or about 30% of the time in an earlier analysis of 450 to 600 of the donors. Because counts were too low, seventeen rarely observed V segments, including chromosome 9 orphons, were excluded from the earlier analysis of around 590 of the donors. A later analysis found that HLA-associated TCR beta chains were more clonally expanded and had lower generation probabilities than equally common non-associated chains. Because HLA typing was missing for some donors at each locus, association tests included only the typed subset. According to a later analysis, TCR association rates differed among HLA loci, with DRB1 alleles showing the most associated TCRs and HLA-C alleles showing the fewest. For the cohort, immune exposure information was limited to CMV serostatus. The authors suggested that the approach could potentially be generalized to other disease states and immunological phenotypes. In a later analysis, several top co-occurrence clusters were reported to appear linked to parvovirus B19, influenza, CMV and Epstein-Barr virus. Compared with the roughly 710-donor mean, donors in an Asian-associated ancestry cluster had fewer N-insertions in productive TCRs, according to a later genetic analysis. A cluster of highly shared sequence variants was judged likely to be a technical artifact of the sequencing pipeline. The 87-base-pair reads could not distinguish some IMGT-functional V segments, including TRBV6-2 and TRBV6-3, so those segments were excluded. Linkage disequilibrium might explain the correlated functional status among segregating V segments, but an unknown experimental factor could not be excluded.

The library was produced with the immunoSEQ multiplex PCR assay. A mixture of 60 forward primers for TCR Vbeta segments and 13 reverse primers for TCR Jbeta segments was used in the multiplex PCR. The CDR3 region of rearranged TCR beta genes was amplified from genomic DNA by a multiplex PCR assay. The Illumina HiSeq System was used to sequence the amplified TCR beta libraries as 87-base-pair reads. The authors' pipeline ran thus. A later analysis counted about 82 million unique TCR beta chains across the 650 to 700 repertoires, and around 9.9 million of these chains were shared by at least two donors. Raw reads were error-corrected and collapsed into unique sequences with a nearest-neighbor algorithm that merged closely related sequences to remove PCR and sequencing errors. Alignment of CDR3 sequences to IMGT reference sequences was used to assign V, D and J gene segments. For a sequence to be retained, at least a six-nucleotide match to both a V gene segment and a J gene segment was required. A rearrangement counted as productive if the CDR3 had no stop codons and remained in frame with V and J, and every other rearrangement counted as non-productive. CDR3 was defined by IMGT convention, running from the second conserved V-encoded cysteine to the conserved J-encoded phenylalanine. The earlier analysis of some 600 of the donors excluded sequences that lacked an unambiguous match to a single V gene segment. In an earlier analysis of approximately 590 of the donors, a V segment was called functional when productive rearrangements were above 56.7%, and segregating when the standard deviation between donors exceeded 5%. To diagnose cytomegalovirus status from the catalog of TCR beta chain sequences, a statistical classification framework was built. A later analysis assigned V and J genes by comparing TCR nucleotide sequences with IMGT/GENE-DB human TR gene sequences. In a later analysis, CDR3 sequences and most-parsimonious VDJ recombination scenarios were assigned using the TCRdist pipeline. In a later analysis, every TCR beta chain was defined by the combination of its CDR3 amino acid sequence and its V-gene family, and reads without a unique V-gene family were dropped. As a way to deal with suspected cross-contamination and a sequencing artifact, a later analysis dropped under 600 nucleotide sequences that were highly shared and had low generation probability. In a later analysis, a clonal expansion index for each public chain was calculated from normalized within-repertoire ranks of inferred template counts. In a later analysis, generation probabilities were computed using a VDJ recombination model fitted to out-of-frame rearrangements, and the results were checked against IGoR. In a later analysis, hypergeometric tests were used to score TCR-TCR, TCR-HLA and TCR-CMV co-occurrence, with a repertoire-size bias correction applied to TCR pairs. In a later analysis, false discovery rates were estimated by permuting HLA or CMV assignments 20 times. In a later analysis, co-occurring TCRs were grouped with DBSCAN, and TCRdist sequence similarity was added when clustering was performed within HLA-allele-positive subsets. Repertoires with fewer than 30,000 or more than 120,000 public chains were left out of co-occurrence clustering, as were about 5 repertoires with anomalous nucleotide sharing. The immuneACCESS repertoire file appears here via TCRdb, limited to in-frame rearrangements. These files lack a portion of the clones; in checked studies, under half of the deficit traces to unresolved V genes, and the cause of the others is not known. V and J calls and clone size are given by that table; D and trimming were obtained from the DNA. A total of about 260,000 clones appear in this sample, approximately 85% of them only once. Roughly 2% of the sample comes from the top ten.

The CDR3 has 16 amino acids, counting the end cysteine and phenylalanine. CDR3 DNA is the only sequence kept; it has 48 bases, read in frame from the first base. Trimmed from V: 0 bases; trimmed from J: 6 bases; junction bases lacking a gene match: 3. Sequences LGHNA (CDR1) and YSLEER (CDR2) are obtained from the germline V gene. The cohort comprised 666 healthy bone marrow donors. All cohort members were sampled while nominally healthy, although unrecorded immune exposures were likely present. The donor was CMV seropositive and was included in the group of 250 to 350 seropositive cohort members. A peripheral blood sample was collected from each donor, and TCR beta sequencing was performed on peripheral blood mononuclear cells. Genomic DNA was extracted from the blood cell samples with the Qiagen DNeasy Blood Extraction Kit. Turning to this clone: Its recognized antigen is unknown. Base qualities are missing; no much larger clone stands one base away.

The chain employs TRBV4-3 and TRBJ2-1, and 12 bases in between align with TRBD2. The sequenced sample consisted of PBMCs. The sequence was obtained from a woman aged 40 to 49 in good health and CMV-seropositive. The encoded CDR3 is CASSQEPGLAGNEQFF. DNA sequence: TGCGCCAGCAGCCAAGAGCCGGGACTAGCGGGCAATGAGCAGTTCTTC.